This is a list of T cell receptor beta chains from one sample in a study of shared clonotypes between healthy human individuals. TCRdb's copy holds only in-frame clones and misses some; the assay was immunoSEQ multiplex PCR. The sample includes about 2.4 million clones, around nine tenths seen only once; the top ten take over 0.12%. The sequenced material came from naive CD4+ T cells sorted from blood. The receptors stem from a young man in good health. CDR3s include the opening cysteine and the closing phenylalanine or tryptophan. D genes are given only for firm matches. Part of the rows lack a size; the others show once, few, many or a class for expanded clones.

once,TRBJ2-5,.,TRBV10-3,TGTGCCATCAGTGAAGGGTCTCGGGACAAGCCAGGGGGGCAGTACTTC,CAISEGSRDKPGGQYF
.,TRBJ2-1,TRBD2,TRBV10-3,TGTGCCATCAGGGGGGGACTAGCGGCCCACAATGAGCAGTTCTTC,CAIRGGLAAHNEQFF
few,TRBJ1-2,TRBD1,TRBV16,TGTGCCAGCAGCCCTCTGGACAGGGGACGCGGCTACACCTTC,CASSPLDRGRGYTF
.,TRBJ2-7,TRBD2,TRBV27,TGTGCCAGCAGTTTCGTACGTCCCCTCCAAGCGGGAAAGTCCTACGAGCAGTACTTC,CASSFVRPLQAGKSYEQYF
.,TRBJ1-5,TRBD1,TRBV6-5,TGTGCCAGCAGTTCGACAGGGAAAAATAGCAATCAGCCCCAGCATTTT,CASSSTGKNSNQPQHF
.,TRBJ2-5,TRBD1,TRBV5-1,TGCGCCAGCAGCTTGGTTGGGACAGGGGGCCAAGAGACCCAGTACTTC,CASSLVGTGGQETQYF
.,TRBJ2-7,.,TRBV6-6,TGTGCCAGCAGGGGCCCCTTTAAGGGTGACGAGCAGTACTTC,CASRGPFKGDEQYF
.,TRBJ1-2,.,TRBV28,TGTGCCAGCACCCGGTTGGGATATGGCTACACCTTC,CASTRLGYGYTF
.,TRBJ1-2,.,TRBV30,TGTGCCTGGTACAAACAGCCAAACTATGGCTACACCTTC,CAWYKQPNYGYTF
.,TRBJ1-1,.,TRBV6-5,TGTGCCAGCAGTTGGGTGACATCCGCTTTCTTT,CASSWVTSAFF
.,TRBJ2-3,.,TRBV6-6,TGTGCCAGCAGGCCGGGACTCAACACAGATACGCAGTATTTT,CASRPGLNTDTQYF
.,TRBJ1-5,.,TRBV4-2,TGTGCCAGCAGCCAAGACACGAATCAGCCCCAGCATTTT,CASSQDTNQPQHF
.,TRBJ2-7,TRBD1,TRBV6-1,TGTGCCAGCAGTCAACAACAGGGGTCGGCTCAGGGGCAGTACTTC,CASSQQQGSAQGQYF
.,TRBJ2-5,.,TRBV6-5,TGTGCCAGCAGTTACCCCAGGGATCAAGAGACCCAGTACTTC,CASSYPRDQETQYF
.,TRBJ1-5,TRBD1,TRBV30,TGTGCCTGGAGTGTCCCGGACAGGGATAATCAGCCCCAGCATTTT,CAWSVPDRDNQPQHF
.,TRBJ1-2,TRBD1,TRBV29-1,TGCAGCGCCGTAGGACAGGGATATGGCTACACCTTC,CSAVGQGYGYTF
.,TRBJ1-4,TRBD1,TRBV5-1,TGCGCCAGCAGCAAGACAGGGAACAATGAAAAACTGTTTTTT,CASSKTGNNEKLFF
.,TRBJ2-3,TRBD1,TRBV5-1,TGCGCCAGCAGCTTCCCCGGGACAGGGGGGACAGATACGCAGTATTTT,CASSFPGTGGTDTQYF
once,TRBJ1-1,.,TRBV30,TGTGCCTGGAGTCCTCTGACGGGGGGCACTGAAGCTTTCTTT,CAWSPLTGGTEAFF
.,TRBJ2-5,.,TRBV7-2,TGTGCCAGCAGCTCGACAGTTTACCAAGAGACCCAGTACTTC,CASSSTVYQETQYF
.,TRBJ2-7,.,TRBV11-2,TGTGCCAGCAGCTTAGAGACCTACGAGCAGTACTTC,CASSLETYEQYF
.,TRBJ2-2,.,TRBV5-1,TGCGCCAGCAGCTTGGAGGGTCGGGCCGGGGAGCTGTTTTTT,CASSLEGRAGELFF
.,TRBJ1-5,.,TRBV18,TGTGCCAGCTCACCCTCGAGTAGCAATCAGCCCCAGCATTTT,CASSPSSSNQPQHF
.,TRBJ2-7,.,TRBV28,TGTGCCAGCAGGAAAATGCAACCGGGACCCTACGAGCAGTACTTC,CASRKMQPGPYEQYF
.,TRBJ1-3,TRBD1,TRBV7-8,TGTGCCAGCAGCTTAGTGGGACAGGGGTCAGGAAACACCATATATTTT,CASSLVGQGSGNTIYF
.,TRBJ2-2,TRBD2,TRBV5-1,TGCGCCAGCAGCTTGACAGGACTAGCAAAGACCGGGGAGCTGTTTTTT,CASSLTGLAKTGELFF
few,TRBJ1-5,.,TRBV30,TGTGCCTACAAACAGGGAGGGGGGAATCAGCCCCAGCATTTT,CAYKQGGGNQPQHF